This T cell receptor (beta chain) was recorded in a study of blood T cells in healthy people across ages. Germline V CDR1 and CDR2: SGHTA, FQGNSA. This CDR3 has 16 amino acids. Trimming pared 2 bases from V and 7 bases from J, leaving 18 bases between. A second PCR, run for roughly 6 to 11 cycles, used a sample-barcoded 5' primer plus a J-beta primer mix. TCRdb reprocessed the 5' RACE reads with MiXCR, giving one entry per CDR3 protein. The table records 700,000 to 900,000 distinct CDR3 sequences, roughly 50% of them present only once. Sequenced input: blood. The chain links TRBV7-2 to TRBJ2-1; perhaps D is TRBD1 or TRBD2 (5 bases each). The clonotype originates from a man aged 80 or over in good health. DNA for the CDR3: TGTGCCAGCAGCTTAACGAGGGGCATTACGTGGAATGAGCAGTTCTTC. It translates to CASSLTRGITWNEQFF.